These 9 T cell receptor beta chains were all obtained from the same sample, sequenced in a study of metastatic and nonmetastatic thyroid tumors. TCRdb ran MiXCR on the PCR reads. The table has approximately 40,000 clones, about 20% seen once. Thyroid surgery was performed in patients who had received no treatment beforehand. Sequenced sample: blood. These receptors originate from a female donor with papillary thyroid cancer or a benign thyroid nodule (not recorded which). Some clones in this sample may be carry-over from other donors' samples.

The chain recombines TRBV20-1 with TRBJ2-7; D possibly uses TRBD1 or TRBD2 (5 bases each). This CDR3 comprises 14 residues. Germline CDR1 DFQATT, CDR2 SNEGSKA (reference sequence). Deletions cut 5 bases from V and 0 bases from J, with 14 bases between. Written as DNA, the CDR3 is TGCAGTGCTGAGGGGCGAGGGGACTCCTACGAGCAGTACTTC. Translation gives CSAEGRGDSYEQYF.

Comments on this clone: The germline gene is not matched at one end of the junction; a read error may be the cause. This CDR3 reads CASRGGTGVAGEPFF. The CDR3 nucleotides read TGTGCCAGCAGAGGGGGGACAGGGGTCGCCGGGGAGCCGTTTTTT. The gene calls are TRBV2 and TRBJ2-2, with 10 nucleotides matching TRBD1. CDR1 is SNHLY and CDR2 is FYNNEI in the germline V gene. The CDR3 is 15 residues long.

This clone was recorded many times. CDR3 region: CASSVMNTEAFF. As DNA, the CDR3 is TGTGCCAGCAGCGTCATGAACACTGAAGCTTTCTTT. The rearrangement joins TRBV5-5 to TRBJ1-1; D gene ambiguous. Germline assignment: CDR1 SGHKS and CDR2 YYEKEE (reference sequence). Trimming took off 4 bases at V and 0 bases at J, with 4 bases between the two ends. CDR3 size: 12 residues.

This clone was detected many times. At one end the junction does not follow the germline gene, possibly because of a read error. Distinct nucleotide sequences in the sample also encode this CDR3. CDR3 in amino acids: CASSLSTGSADTQYF. The CDR3 DNA sequence: TGTGCCAGCAGCTTATCGACAGGGTCGGCAGATACGCAGTATTTT. V and J are TRBV27 and TRBJ2-3, with 7 bases matching TRBD1. The length of the CDR3 is 15 residues. The germline CDR1 and CDR2 sequences are MNHEY and SMNVEV (reference sequence).

This clone showed up just a few times. This may stem from a read error, because a much larger clone lies one nucleotide away. The sample holds other DNA sequences that translate to the same CDR3. This chain connects TRBV2 to TRBJ2-2; TRBD2 matches 11 bases. Germline V gene lookup returns CDR1 SNHLY and CDR2 FYNNEI. This CDR3 has 15 residues. The CDR3 spells CASRATSGISGELFF. The DNA for the CDR3 is TGTGCCAGCCGGGCGACTAGCGGGATCTCCGGCGAGCTGTTTTTT.

The sample holds many counts of this clone. The rearrangement uses TRBV20-1 and TRBJ2-5; TRBD2 aligns across 10 bases. The length of the CDR3 is 18 residues. Germline V lookup: CDR1 DFQATT, CDR2 SNEGSKA (reference sequence). Trimming removed 5 bases from V and 0 bases from J; junction bases left unmatched: 15. CDR3 protein: CSAPKAGGPTRYQETQYF. The CDR3 DNA sequence: TGCAGTGCTCCTAAAGCGGGAGGGCCAACTCGGTACCAAGAGACCCAGTACTTC.

Points on this clone: At the DNA level, this CDR3 is encoded by other sequences in the same sample as well. The chain is built from TRBV4-1 and TRBJ1-5, with 7 bases lining up with TRBD1. V was clipped by 4 bases and J by 3 bases; unmatched bases: 9. Germline values: CDR1 MGHRA, CDR2 YSYEKL. The CDR3 covers 16 residues. The CDR3 DNA sequence: TGCGCCAGCAGCCCCCGACAGGGCGGTTTCAATCAGCCCCAGCATTTT. It is translated as CASSPRQGGFNQPQHF.

The rearrangement links TRBV20-1 to TRBJ2-3, with D possibly being TRBD2 (5 bases). Trimming took 6 bases from V and 9 from J, leaving 16 bases between them. There are 12 residues in the CDR3. Germline V gene data show CDR1 as DFQATT and CDR2 as SNEGSKA (reference sequence). Here the CDR3 reads CSASLWGVTQYF. Written as DNA, the CDR3 is TGCAGTGCGAGTTTATGGGGAGTCACGCAGTATTTT.

The chain uses TRBV7-3 and TRBJ2-1; 12 bases fit TRBD2. The CDR3 has 14 amino acids. Trimming at V came to 5 bases and at J to 7 bases, leaving 3 bases not matched to a gene. In germline, CDR1 is SGHTA, CDR2 FQGTGA. CDR3 in amino acids: CASSRLAGANEQFF. In DNA form, the CDR3 reads TGTGCCAGCAGCCGACTAGCGGGAGCGAATGAGCAGTTCTTC.